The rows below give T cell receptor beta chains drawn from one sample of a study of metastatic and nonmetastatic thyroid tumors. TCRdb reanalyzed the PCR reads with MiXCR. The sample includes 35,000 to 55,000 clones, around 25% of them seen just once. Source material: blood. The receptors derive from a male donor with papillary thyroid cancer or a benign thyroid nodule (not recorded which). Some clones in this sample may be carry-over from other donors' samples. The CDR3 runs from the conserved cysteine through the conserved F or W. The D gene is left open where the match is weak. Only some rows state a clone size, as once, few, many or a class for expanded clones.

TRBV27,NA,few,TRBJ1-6,TGTGCCAGCAGTCGGCCGGCGGGGCATTCACCCCTCCACTTT,CASSRPAGHSPLHF
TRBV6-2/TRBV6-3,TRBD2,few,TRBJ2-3,TGTGCCAGCATTGGGGGGATTAGCGGGTACCCCGGTTCGGGGTATTTT,CASIGGISGYPGSGYF
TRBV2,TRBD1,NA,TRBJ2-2,TGTGCCAGCAAAGGAGGGACAGGGGTTAACACCGGGGAGCTGTTTTTT,CASKGGTGVNTGELFF
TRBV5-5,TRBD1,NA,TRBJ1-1,TGTGCCAGCAGCTTGTCAGGGGGTGGGATGAACACTGAAGCTTTCTTT,CASSLSGGGMNTEAFF
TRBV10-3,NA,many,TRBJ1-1,TGTGCCATCAGGGACAGTCAAATCAGGGACACTGAAGCTTTCTTT,CAIRDSQIRDTEAFF
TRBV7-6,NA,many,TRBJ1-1,TGTGCCAGCGCCAAGGGGCCGAACACTGAAGCTTTCTTT,CASAKGPNTEAFF
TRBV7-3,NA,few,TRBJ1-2,TGTGCCAGCAGCTTTGTACAGGGCTTTTATTGCTACACCTTC,CASSFVQGFYCYTF
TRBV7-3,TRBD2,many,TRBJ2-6,TGTGCCAGCAGCCACCATCGGCGGGGGAGGATCCCTGGGGCCAACGTCCTGACTTTC,CASSHHRRGRIPGANVLTF
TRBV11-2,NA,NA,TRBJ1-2,TGTGCCAGCAGCTTATGGGCCGGGGGCGCGAACTATGGCTACACCTTC,CASSLWAGGANYGYTF
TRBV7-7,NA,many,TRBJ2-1,TGTGCCAGCAGCCTCATAACGGGAAGTTACAATGAGCAGTTCTTC,CASSLITGSYNEQFF
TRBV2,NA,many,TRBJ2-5,TGTGCCAGCGAGCCTTTAGAGGGGGGGGAGACCCAGTACTTC,CASEPLEGGETQYF
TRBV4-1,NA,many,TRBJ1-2,TGCGCCAGCAGCCAAGACAGAACTCAGGGACTTGGTGGCTACACCTTC,CASSQDRTQGLGGYTF
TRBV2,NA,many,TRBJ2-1,TGTGCCAGCGGCGGAAGGCTCATTGAGCAGTTCTTC,CASGGRLIEQFF
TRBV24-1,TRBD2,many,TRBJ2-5,TGTGCCACCAGTGATTCCGCGAGGGGCGGGAGCTCAGAGACCCAGTACTTC,CATSDSARGGSSETQYF
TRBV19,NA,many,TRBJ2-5,TGTGCCAGTAGGCAGGGCTACCAAGAGACCCAGTACTTC,CASRQGYQETQYF
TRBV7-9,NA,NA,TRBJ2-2,TGTGCCAGCAGCGGGGGGCTCACCACCCGGGAGCTGTTTTTT,CASSGGLTTRELFF
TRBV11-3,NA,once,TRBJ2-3,TGTGCCAGCAGCTCGGGAAGGTATACAGATACGCAGTATTTT,CASSSGRYTDTQYF
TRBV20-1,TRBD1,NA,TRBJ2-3,TGCAGTGCATTTCGGGACAGGGGAGGTTCAGATACGCAGTATTTT,CSAFRDRGGSDTQYF
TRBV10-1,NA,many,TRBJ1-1,TGCGCCAGCTCCGGCCCGAACACTGAAGCTTTCTTT,CASSGPNTEAFF
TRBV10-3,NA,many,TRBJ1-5,TGTGCCATCAGTGCGGGGGGGGAGAATCAGCCCCAGCATTTT,CAISAGGENQPQHF
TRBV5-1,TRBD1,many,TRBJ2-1,TGCGCCAGTTTGACAGGGGTGCCAGGATTTGGTGAGCAGTTCTTC,CASLTGVPGFGEQFF
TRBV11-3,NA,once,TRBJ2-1,TGTGCCAGCAGCTTAGGCAATTACAATGAGCAGTTCTTC,CASSLGNYNEQFF
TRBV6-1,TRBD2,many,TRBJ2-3,TGTGCCAGCAGTGAGCCGGGACTAGAGACAGATACGCAGTATTTT,CASSEPGLETDTQYF
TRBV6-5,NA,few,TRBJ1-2,TGTGCCAGCAGTTACTCGTTCGGGGGGGATGGCTACACCTTC,CASSYSFGGDGYTF